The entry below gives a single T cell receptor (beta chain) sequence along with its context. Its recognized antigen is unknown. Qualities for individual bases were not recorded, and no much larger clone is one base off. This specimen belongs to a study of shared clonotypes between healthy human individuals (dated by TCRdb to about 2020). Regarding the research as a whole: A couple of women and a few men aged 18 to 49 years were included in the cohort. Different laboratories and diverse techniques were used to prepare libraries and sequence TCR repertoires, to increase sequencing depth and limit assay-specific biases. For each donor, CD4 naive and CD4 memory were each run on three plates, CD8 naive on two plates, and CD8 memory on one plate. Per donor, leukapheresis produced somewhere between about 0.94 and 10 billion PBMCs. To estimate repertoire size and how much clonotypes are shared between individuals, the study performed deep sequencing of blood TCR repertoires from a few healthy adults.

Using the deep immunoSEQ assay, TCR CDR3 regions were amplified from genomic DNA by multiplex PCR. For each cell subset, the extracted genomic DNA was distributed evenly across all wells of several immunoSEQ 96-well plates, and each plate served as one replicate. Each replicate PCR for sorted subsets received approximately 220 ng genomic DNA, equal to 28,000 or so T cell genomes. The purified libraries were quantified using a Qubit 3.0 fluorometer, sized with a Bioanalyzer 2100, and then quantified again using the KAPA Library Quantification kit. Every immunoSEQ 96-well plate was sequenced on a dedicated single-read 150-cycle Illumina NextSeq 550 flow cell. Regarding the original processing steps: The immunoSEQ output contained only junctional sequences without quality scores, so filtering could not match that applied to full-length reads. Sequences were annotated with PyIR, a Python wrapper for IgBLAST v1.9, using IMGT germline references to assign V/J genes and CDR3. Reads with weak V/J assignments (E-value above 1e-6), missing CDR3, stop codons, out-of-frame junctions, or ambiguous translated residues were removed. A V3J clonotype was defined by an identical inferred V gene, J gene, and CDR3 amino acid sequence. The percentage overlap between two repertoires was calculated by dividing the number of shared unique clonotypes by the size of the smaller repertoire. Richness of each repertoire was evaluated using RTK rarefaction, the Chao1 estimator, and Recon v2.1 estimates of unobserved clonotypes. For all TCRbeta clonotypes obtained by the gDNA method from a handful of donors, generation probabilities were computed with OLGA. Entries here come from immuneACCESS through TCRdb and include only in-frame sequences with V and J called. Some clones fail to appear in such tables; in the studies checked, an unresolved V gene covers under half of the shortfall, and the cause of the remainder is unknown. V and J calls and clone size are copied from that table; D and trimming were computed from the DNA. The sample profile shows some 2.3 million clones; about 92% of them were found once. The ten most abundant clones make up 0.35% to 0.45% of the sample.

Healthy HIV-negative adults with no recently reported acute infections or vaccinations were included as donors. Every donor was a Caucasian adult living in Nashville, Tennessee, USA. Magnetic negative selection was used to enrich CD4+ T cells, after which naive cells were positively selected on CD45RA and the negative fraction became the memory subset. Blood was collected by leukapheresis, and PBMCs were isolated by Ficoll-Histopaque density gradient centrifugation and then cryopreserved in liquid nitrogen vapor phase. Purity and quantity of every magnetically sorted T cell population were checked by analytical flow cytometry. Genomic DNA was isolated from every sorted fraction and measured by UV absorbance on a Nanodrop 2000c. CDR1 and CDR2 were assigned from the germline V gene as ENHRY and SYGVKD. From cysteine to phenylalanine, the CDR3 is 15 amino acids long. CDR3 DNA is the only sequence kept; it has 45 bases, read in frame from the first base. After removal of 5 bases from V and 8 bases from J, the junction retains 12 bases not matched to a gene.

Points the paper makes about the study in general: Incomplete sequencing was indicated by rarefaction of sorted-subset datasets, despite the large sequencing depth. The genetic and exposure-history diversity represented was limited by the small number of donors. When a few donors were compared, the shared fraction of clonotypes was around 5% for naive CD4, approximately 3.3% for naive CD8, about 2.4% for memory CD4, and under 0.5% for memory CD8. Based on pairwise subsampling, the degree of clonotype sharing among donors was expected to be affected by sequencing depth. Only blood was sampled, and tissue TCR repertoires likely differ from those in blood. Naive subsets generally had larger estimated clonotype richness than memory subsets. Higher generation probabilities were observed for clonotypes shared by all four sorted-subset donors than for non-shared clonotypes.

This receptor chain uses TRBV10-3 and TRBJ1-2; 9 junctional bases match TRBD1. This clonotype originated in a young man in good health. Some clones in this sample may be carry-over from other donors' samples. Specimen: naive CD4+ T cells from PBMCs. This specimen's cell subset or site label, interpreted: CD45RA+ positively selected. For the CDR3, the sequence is CAISLLGGTGSGYTF. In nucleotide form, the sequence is TGTGCCATCAGTCTCCTTGGGGGGACAGGGTCCGGCTACACCTTC.